This TCR beta chain comes out of a study of blood T cell repertoires in COVID-19 (dated by TCRdb to 2018 to 2021). Looking at the study overall: Samples from collaborators originated in the United States, Italy and Spain and spanned both the acute and convalescent phases of COVID-19. The material from the prospective study consisted of cDNA or gDNA derived from T cells, B-cell-depleted T cells, or PBMCs. The dataset comprised deeply sampled blood TCRbeta repertoires from subjects exposed to, actively infected with, or recovered from COVID-19. The repertoires were released in a freely available public database intended as a resource for research on the immune response to SARS-CoV-2. Samples came from the ongoing ImmuneRACE study (first 160 participants) plus 1,254 subjects from 6 global collaborators. A de-identified subject ID, COVID-19 status, age in years and sex were almost always included in the sample metadata. Where HLA class I and class II types were available, the types were taken from metadata supplied by the sample provider, not from assay-based typing. General conclusions and limits of the study: Clinical and demographic metadata were provided uncurated, with the amount varying by source and participant.

CDR1 and CDR2, per the germline V gene, are KGHDR and SFDVKD. V is clipped by 4 bases and J by 3 bases, and the sequence between their germline boundaries is 15 bases long. From the cysteine through the phenylalanine, the CDR3 covers 16 amino acids. The sequence is cut down to CDR3 DNA, 48 bases in frame from base 1. TCRbeta CDR3 regions were amplified from genomic DNA by means of the immunoSEQ Assay, a bias-controlled multiplex PCR. The study's own analysis went as follows. The number of nucleated cells in each sample was estimated from the amplification of reference gene primers within the assay. Sequence reads were collapsed and filtered to measure the absolute abundance of every unique TCRbeta CDR3 rearrangement. For each sample, productive Simpson clonality was calculated as the square root of Simpson's diversity index over productive rearrangements. TCRdb retrieved this table from immuneACCESS and kept in-frame rearrangements only. Not all clones are present; in checked studies, unresolved V genes account for under half, and no reason is known for the remainder. V, J and clone size are taken as reported in that table, and D and trimming were inferred from the DNA itself. The table for this sample lists roughly 120,000 clones; roughly nine tenths of them were counted only once. Together, the top ten hold just over 2% of the sample.

As to this clone: It has no known antigen specificity. Per-base qualities were not stored, and no clone one base away is much larger.

At one collaborating source in Seattle, patients were enrolled during active infection and were followed longitudinally through the course of disease. Collaborating institutions collected whole blood in K2EDTA tubes following their own protocols. For TCRbeta analysis, collaborators shipped samples in one of three forms: frozen whole blood, isolated PBMCs, or DNA extracted from either of those sample types. Sequenced sample: peripheral blood. This receptor was taken from a man aged 50-59 years with COVID-19, enrolled during active disease. The chain joins TRBV24-1 to TRBJ2-1; tentative D gene TRBD1, with 6 bases matching. The CDR3 region reads CATSDSGQRRYNEQFF. The bases read TGTGCCACCAGTGACTCCGGACAGCGTCGCTACAATGAGCAGTTCTTC.